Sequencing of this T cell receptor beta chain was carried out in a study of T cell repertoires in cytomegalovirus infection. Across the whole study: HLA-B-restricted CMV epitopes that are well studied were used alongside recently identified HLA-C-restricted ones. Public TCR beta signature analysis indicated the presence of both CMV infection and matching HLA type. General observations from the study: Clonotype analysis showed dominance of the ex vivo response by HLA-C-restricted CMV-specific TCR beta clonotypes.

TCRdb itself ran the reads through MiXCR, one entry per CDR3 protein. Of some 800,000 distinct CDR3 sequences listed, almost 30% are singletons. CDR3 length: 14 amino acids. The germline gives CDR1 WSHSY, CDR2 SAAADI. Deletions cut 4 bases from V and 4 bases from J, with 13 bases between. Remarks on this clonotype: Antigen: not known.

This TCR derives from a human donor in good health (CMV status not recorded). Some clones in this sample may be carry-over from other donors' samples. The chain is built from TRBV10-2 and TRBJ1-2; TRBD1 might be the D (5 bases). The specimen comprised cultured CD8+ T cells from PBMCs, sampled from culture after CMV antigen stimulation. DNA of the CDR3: TGCGCCAGCAGTGGAGGGGCAGTTTTCTATGGCTACACCTTC. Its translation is CASSGGAVFYGYTF.